These T cell receptor beta chains were read from a single sample in a study of blood T cell repertoires in COVID-19. The repertoire was sequenced with immunoSEQ multiplex PCR; TCRdb's copy has only in-frame clones and lacks some. The repertoire includes roughly 60,000 clones, around 90% of them detected once, and 10% sits in the top ten. Source material: peripheral blood. The receptor set was obtained from a human donor with acute or convalescent COVID-19. The donor label of this sample is uncertain. Each CDR3 is given with its conserved first and last residue. The D gene is left open where the match is weak. Size is omitted from some rows. Given values are once, few, many or a class for expanded clones.

v_gene: TRBV5-6; j_gene: TRBJ2-7; abundance: .; d_gene: TRBD2; CDR3nt: TGTGCCAGCGCCCAAAGGGCGGGAGTCGGCTACGAGCAGTACTTC; CDR3aa: CASAQRAGVGYEQYF
v_gene: TRBV3-1/TRBV3-2; j_gene: TRBJ1-5; abundance: few; d_gene: TRBD1; CDR3nt: TGTGCCAGCAGCTTCCGACAGGGTGCTTTTGGCAATCAGCCCCAGCATTTT; CDR3aa: CASSFRQGAFGNQPQHF
v_gene: TRBV18; j_gene: TRBJ2-3; abundance: .; d_gene: TRBD2; CDR3nt: TGTGCCAGCTCACCGGTAACGGTAGCGGGGGCCCGGGATACGCAGTATTTT; CDR3aa: CASSPVTVAGARDTQYF
v_gene: TRBV24-1; j_gene: TRBJ2-2; abundance: .; d_gene: .; CDR3nt: TGTGCCACCAGTGATGGACTCACCGGGGAGCTGTTTTTT; CDR3aa: CATSDGLTGELFF
v_gene: TRBV20-1; j_gene: TRBJ1-2; abundance: .; d_gene: .; CDR3nt: TGCAGTGCTAGTCCCCAGGAGGGGTATATGGGCTATGGCTACACCTTC; CDR3aa: CSASPQEGYMGYGYTF
v_gene: TRBV11-3; j_gene: TRBJ2-7; abundance: .; d_gene: .; CDR3nt: TGTGCCAGCAGCTTAGCCCACTCTGGCGAGCAGTACTTC; CDR3aa: CASSLAHSGEQYF
v_gene: TRBV7-9; j_gene: TRBJ1-1; abundance: .; d_gene: .; CDR3nt: TGTGCCAGCAGCTTAGCGGGGGGGCGGTCTTCCACTGAAGCTTTCTTT; CDR3aa: CASSLAGGRSSTEAFF
v_gene: TRBV7-6; j_gene: TRBJ2-1; abundance: .; d_gene: TRBD2; CDR3nt: TGTGCCAGCAGCTTAGGGGCTAGCGGGGGGGTTGAGCAGTTCTTC; CDR3aa: CASSLGASGGVEQFF
v_gene: TRBV2; j_gene: TRBJ2-3; abundance: .; d_gene: .; CDR3nt: TGTGCCAGCAGTTATAGCACAGATACGCAGTATTTT; CDR3aa: CASSYSTDTQYF
v_gene: TRBV5-1; j_gene: TRBJ1-1; abundance: few; d_gene: .; CDR3nt: TGCGCCAGCAGCCCGCCCGGACAGAACACTGAAGCTTTCTTT; CDR3aa: CASSPPGQNTEAFF
v_gene: TRBV6-5; j_gene: TRBJ1-4; abundance: .; d_gene: .; CDR3nt: TGTGCCAGCAGGACTGAGCCCGGGAGTAATGAAAAACTGTTTTTT; CDR3aa: CASRTEPGSNEKLFF
v_gene: TRBV19; j_gene: TRBJ2-7; abundance: .; d_gene: .; CDR3nt: TGTGCCAGTAGTTCCTCCAGGGAAAAGCAGTACTTC; CDR3aa: CASSSSREKQYF
v_gene: TRBV18; j_gene: TRBJ2-7; abundance: .; d_gene: TRBD1; CDR3nt: TGTGCCAGCTCACCGGACAGGGACAGCTACGAGCAGTACTTC; CDR3aa: CASSPDRDSYEQYF
v_gene: TRBV2; j_gene: TRBJ2-5; abundance: .; d_gene: TRBD2; CDR3nt: TGTGCCAGCGGTTCCGGGACTAGCGAGACCCAGTACTTC; CDR3aa: CASGSGTSETQYF
v_gene: TRBV27; j_gene: TRBJ2-7; abundance: .; d_gene: TRBD2; CDR3nt: TGTGCCAGCAGTACGACCCTAGCGGGAGGGCCTTACGAGCAGTACTTC; CDR3aa: CASSTTLAGGPYEQYF
v_gene: TRBV6-5; j_gene: TRBJ1-5; abundance: .; d_gene: .; CDR3nt: TGTGCCAGCATTTGGTCAGGGGATAGCAATCAGCCCCAGCATTTT; CDR3aa: CASIWSGDSNQPQHF
v_gene: TRBV5-1; j_gene: TRBJ1-4; abundance: .; d_gene: .; CDR3nt: TGCGCCAGCAGCGACTCAACTAATGAAAAACTGTTTTTT; CDR3aa: CASSDSTNEKLFF
v_gene: TRBV7-2; j_gene: TRBJ2-3; abundance: .; d_gene: .; CDR3nt: TGTGCCAGCAGCTCGGTGGAGGCAGATACGCAGTATTTT; CDR3aa: CASSSVEADTQYF
v_gene: TRBV2; j_gene: TRBJ1-3; abundance: .; d_gene: .; CDR3nt: TGTGCCAGCAGTGAACGTAAGGGGCTCTCTGGAAACACCATATATTTT; CDR3aa: CASSERKGLSGNTIYF
v_gene: TRBV15; j_gene: TRBJ2-1; abundance: .; d_gene: TRBD2; CDR3nt: TGTGCCACCAGCAGAGACGGACTAGCGGGCAATGAGCAGTTCTTC; CDR3aa: CATSRDGLAGNEQFF
v_gene: TRBV2; j_gene: TRBJ1-4; abundance: .; d_gene: .; CDR3nt: TGTGCCAGCAGAGGATCAAGGGGCTCTAATGAAAAACTGTTTTTT; CDR3aa: CASRGSRGSNEKLFF
v_gene: TRBV10-3; j_gene: TRBJ2-5; abundance: .; d_gene: TRBD2; CDR3nt: TGTGCCATCAGTGAGTCGAATTCCGGGGGGTCAGAGACCCAGTACTTC; CDR3aa: CAISESNSGGSETQYF
v_gene: TRBV15; j_gene: TRBJ2-1; abundance: .; d_gene: .; CDR3nt: TGTGCCACCACCTATCGAGGGTTAGTGGACAATGAGCAGTTCTTC; CDR3aa: CATTYRGLVDNEQFF
v_gene: TRBV6-5; j_gene: TRBJ2-2; abundance: .; d_gene: TRBD1; CDR3nt: TGTGCCAGCAGTTATAAGGGGGCGCGGACCGGGGAGCTGTTTTTT; CDR3aa: CASSYKGARTGELFF
v_gene: TRBV18; j_gene: TRBJ1-4; abundance: .; d_gene: .; CDR3nt: TGTGCCAGCTCCCCCCCCATTGCAACTAATGAAAAACTGTTTTTT; CDR3aa: CASSPPIATNEKLFF
v_gene: TRBV19; j_gene: TRBJ1-1; abundance: .; d_gene: TRBD1; CDR3nt: TGTGCCAGTAGTAAACAGGGGGGAGGCACGAACACTGAAGCTTTCTTT; CDR3aa: CASSKQGGGTNTEAFF
v_gene: TRBV6-1; j_gene: TRBJ2-1; abundance: .; d_gene: .; CDR3nt: TGTGCCAGCAGTGACGCCTCGGGAGATGAGCAGTTCTTC; CDR3aa: CASSDASGDEQFF
v_gene: TRBV5-1; j_gene: TRBJ1-5; abundance: .; d_gene: .; CDR3nt: TGCGCCAGCAGCTTGTCAGGGGCCCCCAATCAGCCCCAGCATTTT; CDR3aa: CASSLSGAPNQPQHF
v_gene: TRBV7-9; j_gene: TRBJ2-7; abundance: few; d_gene: .; CDR3nt: TGTGCCAGCAGCTTAGTAGCCCCAGCGGCCTACGAGCAGTACTTC; CDR3aa: CASSLVAPAAYEQYF
v_gene: TRBV19; j_gene: TRBJ2-3; abundance: .; d_gene: TRBD1; CDR3nt: TGTGCCAGTAGTACCCCCGGGACAGGGGCCTTTGGAGATACGCAGTATTTT; CDR3aa: CASSTPGTGAFGDTQYF
v_gene: TRBV18; j_gene: TRBJ2-6; abundance: .; d_gene: TRBD1; CDR3nt: TGTGCCAGCTCCCCGGGACAGGGGCACTCTGGGGCCAACGTCCTGACTTTC; CDR3aa: CASSPGQGHSGANVLTF
v_gene: TRBV2; j_gene: TRBJ1-1; abundance: few; d_gene: TRBD1; CDR3nt: TGTGCCAGCAGTGAATTTCAGGGGGATACTGAAGCTTTCTTT; CDR3aa: CASSEFQGDTEAFF
v_gene: TRBV5-1; j_gene: TRBJ2-1; abundance: .; d_gene: TRBD2; CDR3nt: TGCGCCAGCAGCAGGACTAGGTCCTACAATGAGCAGTTCTTC; CDR3aa: CASSRTRSYNEQFF
v_gene: TRBV11-1; j_gene: TRBJ1-1; abundance: .; d_gene: .; CDR3nt: TGTGCCAGCAGCCCCGGGAGACGCTCGGCTTTCTTT; CDR3aa: CASSPGRRSAFF
v_gene: TRBV7-9; j_gene: TRBJ2-1; abundance: .; d_gene: .; CDR3nt: TGTGCCAGCAGCTTAGAGTCCGGTTACAATGAGCAGTTCTTC; CDR3aa: CASSLESGYNEQFF
v_gene: TRBV7-2; j_gene: TRBJ2-7; abundance: .; d_gene: TRBD1; CDR3nt: TGTGCCAGCAGCTTAGGGGGCGGACAGGGACGGGCGTACGAGCAGTACTTC; CDR3aa: CASSLGGGQGRAYEQYF
v_gene: TRBV12-3/TRBV12-4; j_gene: TRBJ2-1; abundance: .; d_gene: .; CDR3nt: TGTGCCAGCAGTTTACGCGGTGCCGTGAAGTTCTTC; CDR3aa: CASSLRGAVKFF
v_gene: TRBV7-2; j_gene: TRBJ2-3; abundance: .; d_gene: TRBD2; CDR3nt: TGTGCCAGCAGCTTGGGGGGAGGGCCCGAAGATACGCAGTATTTT; CDR3aa: CASSLGGGPEDTQYF
v_gene: TRBV9; j_gene: TRBJ2-3; abundance: .; d_gene: TRBD2; CDR3nt: TGTGCCAGCAGCGTAGCTTCGAGCGGGGCTATCACAGATACGCAGTATTTT; CDR3aa: CASSVASSGAITDTQYF
v_gene: TRBV10-3; j_gene: TRBJ2-5; abundance: .; d_gene: TRBD1; CDR3nt: TGTGCCATCAGGGGACAGCCCCAAGAGACCCAGTACTTC; CDR3aa: CAIRGQPQETQYF
v_gene: TRBV20-1; j_gene: TRBJ2-1; abundance: once; d_gene: TRBD2; CDR3nt: TGCAGTGCTAGTGATGCGGGAGGGCCAACCTACAATGAGCAGTTCTTC; CDR3aa: CSASDAGGPTYNEQFF
v_gene: TRBV15; j_gene: TRBJ2-5; abundance: .; d_gene: TRBD2; CDR3nt: TGTGCCACCAGCAGAGATCCAGCGGGGGGATCAAAAGAGACCCAGTACTTC; CDR3aa: CATSRDPAGGSKETQYF